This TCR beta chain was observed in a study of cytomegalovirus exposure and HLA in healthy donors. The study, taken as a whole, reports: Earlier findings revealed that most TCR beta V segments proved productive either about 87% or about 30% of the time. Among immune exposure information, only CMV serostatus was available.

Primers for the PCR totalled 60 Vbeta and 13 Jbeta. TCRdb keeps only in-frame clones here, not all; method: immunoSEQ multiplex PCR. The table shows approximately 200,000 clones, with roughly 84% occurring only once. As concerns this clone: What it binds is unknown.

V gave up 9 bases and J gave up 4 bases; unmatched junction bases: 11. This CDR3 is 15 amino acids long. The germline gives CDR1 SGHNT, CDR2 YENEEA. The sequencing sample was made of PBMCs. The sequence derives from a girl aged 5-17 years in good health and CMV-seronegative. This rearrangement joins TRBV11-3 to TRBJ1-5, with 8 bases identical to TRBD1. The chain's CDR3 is CASHRDRTPNQPQHF. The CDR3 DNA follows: TGTGCCAGTCATAGGGACAGGACCCCGAATCAGCCCCAGCATTTT. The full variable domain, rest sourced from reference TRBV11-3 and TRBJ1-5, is EAGVVQSPRYKIIEKKQPVAFWCNPISGHNTLYWYLQNLGQGPELLIRYENEEAVDDSQLPKDRFSAERLKGVDSTLKIQPAELGDSAVYLCASHRDRTPNQPQHFGDGTRLSIL.